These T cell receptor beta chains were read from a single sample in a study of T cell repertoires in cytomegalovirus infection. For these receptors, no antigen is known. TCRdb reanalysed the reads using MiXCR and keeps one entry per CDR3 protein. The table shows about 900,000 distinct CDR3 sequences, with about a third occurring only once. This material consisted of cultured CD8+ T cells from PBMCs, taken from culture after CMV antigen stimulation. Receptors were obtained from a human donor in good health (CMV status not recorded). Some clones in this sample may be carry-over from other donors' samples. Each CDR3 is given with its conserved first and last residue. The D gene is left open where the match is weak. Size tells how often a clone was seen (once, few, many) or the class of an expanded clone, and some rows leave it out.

CDR3: CASSFPGQLNEKLFF
DNA: TGTGCCAGCAGCTTTCCGGGACAACTTAATGAAAAACTGTTTTTT
size: NA
D: NA
J: TRBJ1-4
V: TRBV7-4

CDR3: CASNLGSGVGEQFF
DNA: TGTGCCAGCAACTTGGGTAGCGGGGTGGGAGAGCAGTTCTTC
size: NA
D: TRBD2
J: TRBJ2-1
V: TRBV7-9

CDR3: CASRLAGPGLAGGSSYNEQFF
DNA: TGTGCCAGCAGGCTAGCTGGTCCGGGACTAGCGGGGGGAAGCTCCTACAATGAGCAGTTCTTC
size: many
D: TRBD2
J: TRBJ2-1
V: TRBV7-8

CDR3: CATSRPFVGNEQFF
DNA: TGTGCCACCAGCAGACCCTTTGTTGGGAATGAGCAGTTCTTC
size: few
D: NA
J: TRBJ2-1
V: TRBV15

CDR3: CASSPYRGRGAFF
DNA: TGTGCCAGCAGTCCTTACAGGGGGCGCGGAGCTTTCTTT
size: NA
D: TRBD1
J: TRBJ1-1
V: TRBV12-3/TRBV12-4

CDR3: CASIPTGLSGELFF
DNA: TGTGCCAGCATCCCGACAGGGCTGAGCGGGGAGCTGTTTTTT
size: NA
D: TRBD1
J: TRBJ2-2
V: TRBV7-2

CDR3: CASSPRTGFMYNEQFF
DNA: TGTGCCAGCTCACCGAGGACAGGTTTTATGTACAATGAGCAGTTCTTC
size: NA
D: TRBD1
J: TRBJ2-1
V: TRBV18

CDR3: CASSLGGPRVNSPLHF
DNA: TGTGCCAGCAGCTTAGGGGGTCCTAGGGTTAATTCACCCCTCCACTTT
size: few
D: NA
J: TRBJ1-6
V: TRBV7-6

CDR3: CASSVGGPNQPQHF
DNA: TGTGCCAGCAGCGTAGGTGGGCCGAATCAGCCCCAGCATTTT
size: NA
D: NA
J: TRBJ1-5
V: TRBV9

CDR3: CASGFMTPPNTGELFF
DNA: TGTGCCAGCGGATTTATGACCCCACCGAACACCGGGGAGCTGTTTTTT
size: NA
D: NA
J: TRBJ2-2
V: TRBV12-3/TRBV12-4

CDR3: CASSLSLSQLGETQYF
DNA: TGTGCCAGCAGTTTAAGTCTGTCCCAACTGGGGGAGACCCAGTACTTC
size: NA
D: NA
J: TRBJ2-5
V: TRBV12-3/TRBV12-4

CDR3: CASRQTGLTYNEQFF
DNA: TGTGCCAGCAGACAGACAGGGCTTACCTACAATGAGCAGTTCTTC
size: many
D: TRBD1
J: TRBJ2-1
V: TRBV12-3/TRBV12-4

CDR3: CASTPRGRLGTDTQYF
DNA: TGTGCCAGCACCCCACGGGGGCGGCTGGGCACAGATACGCAGTATTTT
size: many
D: NA
J: TRBJ2-3
V: TRBV6-5

CDR3: CATSINRGLRQPQHF
DNA: TGTGCCACCAGCATAAACAGGGGGCTCAGGCAGCCCCAGCATTTT
size: NA
D: TRBD1
J: TRBJ1-5
V: TRBV15

CDR3: CASSLAPDRDGYTF
DNA: TGTGCCAGCAGCTTAGCCCCGGACAGGGATGGCTACACCTTC
size: NA
D: TRBD1
J: TRBJ1-2
V: TRBV7-2

CDR3: CASSVGNPGETQYF
DNA: TGTGCCAGCAGTGTTGGAAACCCAGGAGAGACCCAGTACTTC
size: NA
D: NA
J: TRBJ2-5
V: TRBV12-3/TRBV12-4

CDR3: CASSLADSARYHYNEQFF
DNA: TGTGCCAGCAGCTTAGCGGACAGTGCGAGATACCATTACAATGAGCAGTTCTTC
size: few
D: NA
J: TRBJ2-1
V: TRBV7-8

CDR3: CASSPKRGAVEQYF
DNA: TGTGCCAGCAGCCCAAAACGGGGGGCGGTCGAGCAGTACTTC
size: few
D: NA
J: TRBJ2-7
V: TRBV4-1

CDR3: CASSQVETGTAKNIQYF
DNA: TGTGCCAGCAGCCAAGTTGAGACAGGGACAGCCAAAAACATTCAGTACTTC
size: NA
D: TRBD1
J: TRBJ2-4
V: TRBV4-2

CDR3: CASSLETGGERGSYNEQFF
DNA: TGTGCCAGCAGCTTAGAAACAGGGGGGGAAAGAGGTTCTTACAATGAGCAGTTCTTC
size: NA
D: NA
J: TRBJ2-1
V: TRBV7-4

CDR3: CASSQESRGPNQPQHF
DNA: TGCGCCAGCAGCCAAGAAAGCAGGGGGCCCAATCAGCCCCAGCATTTT
size: NA
D: TRBD1
J: TRBJ1-5
V: TRBV4-3

CDR3: CASSGAVQPQHF
DNA: TGCGCCAGCAGTGGAGCGGTTCAGCCCCAGCATTTT
size: NA
D: NA
J: TRBJ1-5
V: TRBV10-2

CDR3: CASSVEQGGDTEAFF
DNA: TGTGCCAGCAGCGTTGAGCAGGGGGGCGACACTGAAGCTTTCTTT
size: NA
D: TRBD1
J: TRBJ1-1
V: TRBV9

CDR3: CASSLAAYSNQPQHF
DNA: TGTGCCAGCAGCTTAGCGGCCTATAGCAATCAGCCCCAGCATTTT
size: many
D: NA
J: TRBJ1-5
V: TRBV7-2

CDR3: CASSMGGNSPLHF
DNA: TGTGCCAGCAGTATGGGGGGAAATTCACCCCTCCACTTT
size: many
D: NA
J: TRBJ1-6
V: TRBV12-3/TRBV12-4

CDR3: CASSPRTGSTGGAQYF
DNA: TGTGCCAGCAGCCCTAGAACGGGGTCGACCGGCGGTGCGCAGTATTTT
size: few
D: NA
J: TRBJ2-3
V: TRBV6-5

CDR3: CASGWGRGQGATGELFF
DNA: TGTGCTAGTGGTTGGGGCAGGGGACAGGGGGCCACCGGGGAGCTGTTTTTT
size: few
D: TRBD1
J: TRBJ2-2
V: TRBV12-5

CDR3: CASSQEGGRADTQYF
DNA: TGCGCCAGCAGCCAAGAGGGGGGTAGGGCAGATACGCAGTATTTT
size: NA
D: NA
J: TRBJ2-3
V: TRBV4-3

CDR3: CASSFRNLWDNEQFF
DNA: TGTGCCAGCAGCTTCAGAAACCTTTGGGACAATGAGCAGTTCTTC
size: many
D: NA
J: TRBJ2-1
V: TRBV7-2

CDR3: CASSQMVGTEAFF
DNA: TGCGCCAGCAGCCAAATGGTGGGCACTGAAGCTTTCTTT
size: few
D: NA
J: TRBJ1-1
V: TRBV4-3

CDR3: CASSLRGGAGTEAFF
DNA: TGTGCCAGCAGCCTGCGGGGGGGGGCTGGCACTGAAGCTTTCTTT
size: NA
D: NA
J: TRBJ1-1
V: TRBV5-8

CDR3: CAMLREGGYTF
DNA: TGTGCCATGCTACGGGAAGGTGGCTACACCTTC
size: NA
D: NA
J: TRBJ1-2
V: TRBV6-1

CDR3: CASCYSDPRTGDNEQFF
DNA: TGTGCCAGCTGTTACTCGGATCCCCGGACTGGTGACAATGAGCAGTTCTTC
size: NA
D: NA
J: TRBJ2-1
V: TRBV6-5

CDR3: CASRGDLREPSYEQYF
DNA: TGTGCCAGCAGGGGGGACCTCAGGGAACCCTCCTACGAGCAGTACTTC
size: NA
D: NA
J: TRBJ2-7
V: TRBV2

CDR3: CSARTGWQFF
DNA: TGCAGTGCAAGGACAGGGTGGCAGTTCTTC
size: few
D: TRBD1
J: TRBJ2-1
V: TRBV20-1

CDR3: CASSAAGVSGNTIYF
DNA: TGTGCCAGCAGCGCAGCAGGGGTATCTGGAAACACCATATATTTT
size: NA
D: NA
J: TRBJ1-3
V: TRBV9

CDR3: CASSLGVGQGLYNSPLHF
DNA: TGTGCCAGCAGCTTAGGAGTAGGACAGGGACTCTATAATTCACCCCTCCACTTT
size: NA
D: TRBD1
J: TRBJ1-6
V: TRBV13

CDR3: CASSLVLGLAGLESQYF
DNA: TGTGCCAGCAGTTTAGTCCTGGGACTAGCGGGGCTGGAGAGCCAGTACTTC
size: NA
D: TRBD2
J: TRBJ2-5
V: TRBV27

CDR3: CSARPPGTPRGTQYF
DNA: TGCAGTGCTAGGCCTCCCGGGACTCCGAGGGGGACCCAGTACTTC
size: NA
D: NA
J: TRBJ2-5
V: TRBV20-1

CDR3: CASSFSGGGANYGYTF
DNA: TGTGCCAGCAGTTTTAGCGGAGGGGGCGCTAACTATGGCTACACCTTC
size: NA
D: TRBD1
J: TRBJ1-2
V: TRBV12-3/TRBV12-4

CDR3: CVSSPRTSGIYNEQFF
DNA: TGTGTCAGCAGCCCACGGACTAGCGGGATCTACAATGAGCAGTTCTTC
size: NA
D: TRBD2
J: TRBJ2-1
V: TRBV7-3

CDR3: CASRQGVTNYNEQFF
DNA: TGTGCCAGCAGACAGGGGGTGACTAACTACAATGAGCAGTTCTTC
size: many
D: TRBD1
J: TRBJ2-1
V: TRBV11-1

CDR3: CSARTKGTSGGAEKTDTQYF
DNA: TGCAGTGCTAGGACTAAGGGGACTAGCGGGGGGGCCGAAAAGACAGATACGCAGTATTTT
size: few
D: TRBD2
J: TRBJ2-3
V: TRBV20-1

CDR3: CASPKKEGSSYTF
DNA: TGTGCCAGCCCAAAGAAGGAGGGGAGTAGCTACACCTTC
size: NA
D: NA
J: TRBJ1-2
V: TRBV2

CDR3: CASSDSLGAASEPQHF
DNA: TGTGCCAGCAGCGATAGCTTAGGGGCGGCGAGTGAGCCCCAGCATTTT
size: NA
D: NA
J: TRBJ1-5
V: TRBV13

CDR3: CASSSGLGESEAFF
DNA: TGTGCCAGCAGCTCCGGACTGGGGGAGAGTGAAGCTTTCTTT
size: NA
D: NA
J: TRBJ1-1
V: TRBV7-9

CDR3: CAIRDRDTQYF
DNA: TGTGCCATCAGAGACAGAGATACGCAGTATTTT
size: NA
D: NA
J: TRBJ2-3
V: TRBV10-3

CDR3: CASSLALGQGRGYTF
DNA: TGTGCCAGCAGCTTAGCGCTGGGACAGGGTCGAGGCTACACCTTC
size: NA
D: TRBD1
J: TRBJ1-2
V: TRBV7-9

CDR3: CASSFGTGTETQYF
DNA: TGTGCCAGCAGCTTCGGGACAGGGACAGAGACCCAGTACTTC
size: once
D: TRBD1
J: TRBJ2-5
V: TRBV13

CDR3: CAIRIGQGAYTEAFF
DNA: TGTGCCATCCGGATCGGACAGGGGGCCTACACTGAAGCTTTCTTT
size: NA
D: TRBD1
J: TRBJ1-1
V: TRBV10-3

CDR3: CASSDPGQGFEKLFF
DNA: TGTGCCAGCAGTGACCCGGGACAGGGGTTTGAAAAACTGTTTTTT
size: NA
D: TRBD1
J: TRBJ1-4
V: TRBV6-6

CDR3: CASSSLDSFEKSIYF
DNA: TGTGCCAGCAGCTCACTCGACTCGTTCGAGAAGTCCATATATTTT
size: NA
D: NA
J: TRBJ1-3
V: TRBV7-3

CDR3: CASSPGNLNTEAFF
DNA: TGTGCCAGCAGTCCCGGGAACCTGAACACTGAAGCTTTCTTT
size: NA
D: NA
J: TRBJ1-1
V: TRBV27

CDR3: CASSVTGGYYNEQFF
DNA: TGTGCCAGCAGTGTAACAGGGGGCTACTACAATGAGCAGTTCTTC
size: NA
D: TRBD1
J: TRBJ2-1
V: TRBV2

CDR3: CASTPGPDRDSPLHF
DNA: TGTGCCAGCACACCCGGGCCGGACAGGGACTCACCCCTCCACTTT
size: few
D: TRBD1
J: TRBJ1-6
V: TRBV6-6

CDR3: CASSSSRVNTEAFF
DNA: TGCGCCAGCAGCTCAAGTAGAGTGAACACTGAAGCTTTCTTT
size: few
D: NA
J: TRBJ1-1
V: TRBV5-1

CDR3: CASSTGGWTQYF
DNA: TGTGCCAGCAGTACTGGTGGGTGGACCCAGTACTTC
size: few
D: NA
J: TRBJ2-5
V: TRBV6-2/TRBV6-3

CDR3: CASSLVARRVFRTDTQYF
DNA: TGTGCCAGCAGCTTGGTGGCCAGGAGGGTCTTTCGCACAGATACGCAGTATTTT
size: NA
D: NA
J: TRBJ2-3
V: TRBV7-8

CDR3: CTSSYGGGTDTQYF
DNA: TGTACCAGCAGTTACGGGGGTGGCACAGATACGCAGTATTTT
size: NA
D: NA
J: TRBJ2-3
V: TRBV6-8